This T cell receptor (beta chain) originates from a study of cytomegalovirus exposure and HLA in healthy donors. Trimming removed 2 bases at V and 2 bases at J, with 9 bases between. The length of the CDR3 is 14 residues. The germline V gene encodes CDR1 MNHEY and CDR2 SMNVEV (reference sequence). 60 Vbeta and 13 Jbeta primers were used in PCR. Clones were sequenced by immunoSEQ multiplex PCR, and TCRdb holds only the in-frame ones, with some missing. The sample gives fewer than 200,000 clones, over 9.5% of which show up once; about 7.8% is in the top ten. The specimen was PBMCs. The V gene is TRBV27, the J gene TRBJ1-2, with D uncertain. The TCR sequence derives from a man aged 50 to 59 in good health and CMV-seropositive. The CDR3 here is CASSLGPKNYGYTF. CDR3 bases: TGTGCCAGCAGTTTAGGCCCAAAAAACTATGGCTACACCTTC.